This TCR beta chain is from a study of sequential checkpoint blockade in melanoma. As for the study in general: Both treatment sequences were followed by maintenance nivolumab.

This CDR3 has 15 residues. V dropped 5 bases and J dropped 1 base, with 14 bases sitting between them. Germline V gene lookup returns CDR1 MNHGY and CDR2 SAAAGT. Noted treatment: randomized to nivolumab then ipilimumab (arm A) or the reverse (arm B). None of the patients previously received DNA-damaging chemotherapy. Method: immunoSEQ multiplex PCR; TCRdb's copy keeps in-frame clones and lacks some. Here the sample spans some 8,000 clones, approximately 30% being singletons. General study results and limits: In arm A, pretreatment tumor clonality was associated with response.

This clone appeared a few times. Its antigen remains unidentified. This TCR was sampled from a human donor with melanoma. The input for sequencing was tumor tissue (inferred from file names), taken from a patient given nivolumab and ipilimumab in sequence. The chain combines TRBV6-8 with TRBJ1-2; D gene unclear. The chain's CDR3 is CASSKEQEYNYGYTF. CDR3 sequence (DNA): TGTGCCAGCAGTAAGGAGCAGGAGTATAACTATGGCTACACCTTC.